This T cell receptor beta chain stems from a study of cytomegalovirus exposure and HLA in healthy donors. The primer mix had 60 Vbeta and 13 Jbeta primers. Some clones are missing from TCRdb's copy, which holds only in-frame ones; the method was immunoSEQ multiplex PCR. This table has about 200,000 clones, approximately 79% appearing once. This sequence was found in a girl aged 10-17 years in good health and CMV-seropositive. Sample: PBMCs.

CDR3 bases: TGCGCCAGCAGCTCGCGGGGGGATAGCACAGATACGCAGTATTTT. Translation: CASSSRGDSTDTQYF. V and J are TRBV5-1 and TRBJ2-3; TRBD2 matches at 8 bases. Germline loops: CDR1 SGHRS, CDR2 YFSETQ. The V and J ends lost 3 bases and 0 bases, in that order; junction bases with no gene match: 3. This CDR3 has 15 residues.